Listed below are T cell receptor beta chains from one sample, sequenced in a study of T cell responses to AZD1222 COVID-19 vaccine. Sequenced by immunoSEQ multiplex PCR; TCRdb stores in-frame clones only, minus some. Of over 100,000 clones listed, around 94% are singletons. This material consisted of peripheral blood, taken on day 0 of AZD1222 vaccination. These receptors were collected from an adult in good health. Each CDR3 is given with its conserved first and last residue. The order of the fields is V gene, D gene, clone size, J gene, CDR3 protein, CDR3 DNA. D genes are given only for firm matches. Only part of the rows carry a size: once, few, many, or a class if the clone is expanded.

V gene: TRBV19; D gene: .; clone size: .; J gene: TRBJ2-2; CDR3 protein: CASSIGGGANTGELFF; CDR3 DNA: TGTGCCAGTAGTATCGGAGGAGGCGCGAACACCGGGGAGCTGTTTTTT
V gene: TRBV14; D gene: .; clone size: .; J gene: TRBJ1-1; CDR3 protein: CASSQHLDTEAFF; CDR3 DNA: TGTGCCAGCAGCCAACACCTAGACACTGAAGCTTTCTTT
V gene: TRBV6-5; D gene: TRBD1; clone size: .; J gene: TRBJ1-1; CDR3 protein: CASKEEQGVLTEAFF; CDR3 DNA: TGTGCCAGCAAGGAGGAGCAGGGGGTCTTAACTGAAGCTTTCTTT
V gene: TRBV2; D gene: .; clone size: .; J gene: TRBJ2-1; CDR3 protein: CASMTRGSSYNEQFF; CDR3 DNA: TGTGCCAGCATGACCCGGGGGTCCTCCTACAATGAGCAGTTCTTC
V gene: TRBV13; D gene: TRBD1; clone size: .; J gene: TRBJ1-2; CDR3 protein: CASSMTDRAHGYTF; CDR3 DNA: TGTGCCAGCAGCATGACTGACAGGGCCCATGGCTACACCTTC
V gene: TRBV30; D gene: .; clone size: .; J gene: TRBJ1-4; CDR3 protein: CAWTVHAEKLFF; CDR3 DNA: TGTGCCTGGACCGTTCATGCTGAAAAACTGTTTTTT
V gene: TRBV29-1; D gene: .; clone size: once; J gene: TRBJ2-4; CDR3 protein: CSATVVNIQYF; CDR3 DNA: TGCAGCGCGACTGTGGTGAACATTCAGTACTTC
V gene: TRBV9; D gene: .; clone size: .; J gene: TRBJ2-5; CDR3 protein: CASSAAPQETQYF; CDR3 DNA: TGTGCCAGCAGCGCCGCCCCACAAGAGACCCAGTACTTC
V gene: TRBV6-2/TRBV6-3; D gene: .; clone size: .; J gene: TRBJ1-5; CDR3 protein: CASSYPRTGGNSNQPQHF; CDR3 DNA: TGTGCCAGCAGTTACCCCCGGACGGGGGGAAATAGCAATCAGCCCCAGCATTTT
V gene: TRBV5-5; D gene: .; clone size: .; J gene: TRBJ1-1; CDR3 protein: CASSFFFEGGTEAFF; CDR3 DNA: TGTGCCAGCAGCTTTTTTTTCGAAGGGGGCACTGAAGCTTTCTTT
V gene: TRBV6-5; D gene: .; clone size: .; J gene: TRBJ1-1; CDR3 protein: CASSNLQNTEAFF; CDR3 DNA: TGTGCCAGCAGTAACCTCCAGAACACTGAAGCTTTCTTT
V gene: TRBV19; D gene: .; clone size: .; J gene: TRBJ1-1; CDR3 protein: CASSILPGQFEAFF; CDR3 DNA: TGTGCCAGTAGTATACTCCCGGGCCAATTTGAAGCTTTCTTT
V gene: TRBV30; D gene: .; clone size: .; J gene: TRBJ1-1; CDR3 protein: CAWSVKRAEAFF; CDR3 DNA: TGTGCCTGGAGTGTAAAGCGGGCTGAAGCTTTCTTT
V gene: TRBV7-2; D gene: TRBD1; clone size: .; J gene: TRBJ1-1; CDR3 protein: CASSLGGTGGLVAFF; CDR3 DNA: TGTGCCAGCAGCTTAGGAGGGACAGGGGGCTTGGTGGCTTTCTTT
V gene: TRBV5-4; D gene: .; clone size: .; J gene: TRBJ1-1; CDR3 protein: CASSLGWGVGGEAFF; CDR3 DNA: TGTGCCAGCAGCTTGGGTTGGGGGGTTGGTGGTGAAGCTTTCTTT
V gene: TRBV30; D gene: .; clone size: .; J gene: TRBJ1-3; CDR3 protein: CAWGDYSGNTIYF; CDR3 DNA: TGTGCCTGGGGGGATTACTCTGGAAACACCATATATTTT
V gene: TRBV4-3; D gene: .; clone size: .; J gene: TRBJ2-2; CDR3 protein: CASSQAAGMAGELFF; CDR3 DNA: TGCGCCAGCAGCCAAGCGGCAGGGATGGCCGGGGAGCTGTTTTTT
V gene: TRBV5-1; D gene: .; clone size: .; J gene: TRBJ1-2; CDR3 protein: CASSLGQEGYGYTF; CDR3 DNA: TGCGCCAGCAGCTTAGGACAAGAGGGGTATGGCTACACCTTC
V gene: TRBV5-1; D gene: TRBD1; clone size: .; J gene: TRBJ1-1; CDR3 protein: CASSPDPGTGGTEAFF; CDR3 DNA: TGCGCCAGCAGCCCGGACCCTGGGACAGGGGGCACTGAAGCTTTCTTT
V gene: TRBV9; D gene: TRBD1; clone size: once; J gene: TRBJ2-3; CDR3 protein: CASSVTGVGTDTQYF; CDR3 DNA: TGTGCCAGCAGCGTCACAGGGGTTGGGACAGATACGCAGTATTTT
V gene: TRBV6-4; D gene: TRBD1; clone size: .; J gene: TRBJ1-1; CDR3 protein: CASGTGEGTEAFF; CDR3 DNA: TGTGCCAGCGGGACAGGCGAGGGCACTGAAGCTTTCTTT
V gene: TRBV20-1; D gene: TRBD1; clone size: .; J gene: TRBJ1-1; CDR3 protein: CSASTGGAFGAFF; CDR3 DNA: TGCAGTGCAAGTACAGGGGGCGCATTTGGAGCTTTCTTT
V gene: TRBV10-3; D gene: TRBD1; clone size: .; J gene: TRBJ2-2; CDR3 protein: CATEDRAATGELFF; CDR3 DNA: TGTGCCACCGAGGACAGGGCGGCCACCGGGGAGCTGTTTTTT
V gene: TRBV18; D gene: .; clone size: once; J gene: TRBJ1-1; CDR3 protein: CASSPRVVGLNTEAFF; CDR3 DNA: TGTGCCAGCTCACCCCGGGTGGTGGGATTGAACACTGAAGCTTTCTTT
V gene: TRBV29-1; D gene: .; clone size: .; J gene: TRBJ1-1; CDR3 protein: CSVDRVNTEAFF; CDR3 DNA: TGCAGCGTTGACAGGGTGAACACTGAAGCTTTCTTT
V gene: TRBV7-9; D gene: .; clone size: few; J gene: TRBJ1-1; CDR3 protein: CASSLSAGTEAFF; CDR3 DNA: TGTGCCAGCAGCTTATCAGCGGGGACTGAAGCTTTCTTT
V gene: TRBV7-8; D gene: .; clone size: few; J gene: TRBJ2-2; CDR3 protein: CASSLGRGAIGELFF; CDR3 DNA: TGTGCCAGCAGCTTAGGCAGGGGGGCGATTGGGGAGCTGTTTTTT
V gene: TRBV6-5; D gene: .; clone size: .; J gene: TRBJ2-7; CDR3 protein: CAVGGGGGRGYEQYF; CDR3 DNA: TGTGCCGTTGGAGGTGGGGGAGGTAGGGGATACGAGCAGTACTTC
V gene: TRBV6-5; D gene: .; clone size: .; J gene: TRBJ1-2; CDR3 protein: CASSYWGGGDAYGYTF; CDR3 DNA: TGTGCCAGCAGTTACTGGGGGGGAGGGGACGCATATGGCTACACCTTC
V gene: TRBV11-2; D gene: TRBD1; clone size: .; J gene: TRBJ1-2; CDR3 protein: CASSRGTGGFGYTF; CDR3 DNA: TGTGCCAGCAGCCGTGGGACAGGGGGATTTGGCTACACCTTC
V gene: TRBV15; D gene: TRBD1; clone size: .; J gene: TRBJ2-1; CDR3 protein: CATSRAGQGAVEQFF; CDR3 DNA: TGTGCCACCAGCAGAGCCGGACAGGGGGCGGTTGAGCAGTTCTTC
V gene: TRBV19; D gene: .; clone size: .; J gene: TRBJ1-2; CDR3 protein: CASSILGARGYTF; CDR3 DNA: TGTGCCAGTAGTATTCTGGGGGCGCGTGGCTACACCTTC
V gene: TRBV24-1; D gene: .; clone size: .; J gene: TRBJ1-1; CDR3 protein: CATSDPSKGNTEAFF; CDR3 DNA: TGTGCCACCAGTGACCCGTCTAAAGGGAACACTGAAGCTTTCTTT
V gene: TRBV7-3; D gene: .; clone size: .; J gene: TRBJ1-1; CDR3 protein: CASSLTVVTEAFF; CDR3 DNA: TGTGCCAGCAGCCTGACGGTAGTCACTGAAGCTTTCTTT
V gene: TRBV10-3; D gene: .; clone size: .; J gene: TRBJ1-1; CDR3 protein: CAIGGGGAAVNTEAFF; CDR3 DNA: TGTGCCATCGGGGGGGGCGGTGCGGCTGTGAACACTGAAGCTTTCTTT
V gene: TRBV7-9; D gene: .; clone size: .; J gene: TRBJ1-2; CDR3 protein: CASSLARGTPNYGYTF; CDR3 DNA: TGTGCCAGCAGCTTAGCGAGAGGGACACCTAACTATGGCTACACCTTC
V gene: TRBV10-3; D gene: .; clone size: .; J gene: TRBJ1-5; CDR3 protein: CAISEVDGHQPQHF; CDR3 DNA: TGTGCCATCAGTGAGGTCGATGGTCATCAGCCCCAGCATTTT
V gene: TRBV6-1; D gene: .; clone size: .; J gene: TRBJ2-2; CDR3 protein: CASSGEPPGGELFF; CDR3 DNA: TGTGCCAGCAGCGGGGAACCCCCAGGCGGGGAGCTGTTTTTT
V gene: TRBV6-6; D gene: TRBD2; clone size: .; J gene: TRBJ2-5; CDR3 protein: CASSPGWTSGGEETQYF; CDR3 DNA: TGTGCCAGCAGTCCAGGCTGGACTAGCGGGGGGGAAGAGACCCAGTACTTC
V gene: TRBV5-1; D gene: .; clone size: .; J gene: TRBJ2-6; CDR3 protein: CASRSIGFSGANVLTF; CDR3 DNA: TGCGCCAGCAGGTCTATAGGGTTTTCTGGGGCCAACGTCCTGACTTTC
V gene: TRBV6-5; D gene: .; clone size: .; J gene: TRBJ1-1; CDR3 protein: CASRRHGVNTEAFF; CDR3 DNA: TGTGCCAGCAGGAGACACGGAGTGAACACTGAAGCTTTCTTT
V gene: TRBV12-3/TRBV12-4; D gene: .; clone size: .; J gene: TRBJ1-2; CDR3 protein: CASSFRPHYGYTF; CDR3 DNA: TGTGCCAGCAGTTTTAGGCCGCACTATGGCTACACCTTC
V gene: TRBV5-1; D gene: TRBD2; clone size: few; J gene: TRBJ2-5; CDR3 protein: CASGRTSGQETQYF; CDR3 DNA: TGCGCCAGCGGCCGGACTAGCGGCCAAGAGACCCAGTACTTC
V gene: TRBV6-2/TRBV6-3; D gene: TRBD1; clone size: .; J gene: TRBJ1-1; CDR3 protein: CASSWDSTTVTEAFF; CDR3 DNA: TGTGCCAGCAGTTGGGACAGTACCACGGTCACTGAAGCTTTCTTT
V gene: TRBV27; D gene: .; clone size: once; J gene: TRBJ1-5; CDR3 protein: CASSLTGTNGNQPQHF; CDR3 DNA: TGTGCCAGCAGTTTAACAGGGACTAATGGCAATCAGCCCCAGCATTTT
V gene: TRBV19; D gene: TRBD1; clone size: .; J gene: TRBJ2-1; CDR3 protein: CASSMGDRAYNEQFF; CDR3 DNA: TGTGCCAGTAGTATGGGGGACAGGGCCTACAATGAGCAGTTCTTC
V gene: TRBV7-2; D gene: .; clone size: .; J gene: TRBJ1-5; CDR3 protein: CASSLGDDRPQHF; CDR3 DNA: TGTGCCAGCAGCTTAGGTGACGATCGGCCCCAGCATTTT
V gene: TRBV6-5; D gene: .; clone size: .; J gene: TRBJ2-1; CDR3 protein: CASNPTSAAYNEQFF; CDR3 DNA: TGTGCCAGCAACCCCACTAGTGCAGCCTACAATGAGCAGTTCTTC
V gene: TRBV9; D gene: .; clone size: .; J gene: TRBJ2-5; CDR3 protein: CASIPEGREETQYF; CDR3 DNA: TGTGCCAGCATCCCGGAGGGAAGGGAAGAGACCCAGTACTTC
V gene: TRBV19; D gene: TRBD1; clone size: .; J gene: TRBJ2-1; CDR3 protein: CASSDRDSIYNEQFF; CDR3 DNA: TGTGCCAGTAGTGACCGGGACAGCATCTACAATGAGCAGTTCTTC
V gene: TRBV11-2; D gene: TRBD2; clone size: .; J gene: TRBJ2-1; CDR3 protein: CASSSLMGSGSSYNEQFF; CDR3 DNA: TGTGCCAGCAGTTCCTTGATGGGTAGCGGGAGTTCCTACAATGAGCAGTTCTTC
V gene: TRBV6-5; D gene: .; clone size: .; J gene: TRBJ1-2; CDR3 protein: CASSYSRDSNYGYTF; CDR3 DNA: TGTGCCAGCAGTTACTCCCGGGACTCTAACTATGGCTACACCTTC
V gene: TRBV6-6; D gene: .; clone size: .; J gene: TRBJ1-5; CDR3 protein: CASSYDGNQPQHF; CDR3 DNA: TGTGCCAGCAGTTATGATGGGAATCAGCCCCAGCATTTT
V gene: TRBV7-6; D gene: TRBD1; clone size: .; J gene: TRBJ1-5; CDR3 protein: CASSPLTTGGLSNQPQHF; CDR3 DNA: TGTGCCAGCAGCCCTCTCACGACAGGGGGCCTCAGCAATCAGCCCCAGCATTTT
V gene: TRBV6-4; D gene: .; clone size: once; J gene: TRBJ1-2; CDR3 protein: CASRKEGTNYGYTF; CDR3 DNA: TGTGCCAGCAGAAAGGAGGGAACGAACTATGGCTACACCTTC
V gene: TRBV11-3; D gene: .; clone size: .; J gene: TRBJ2-3; CDR3 protein: CASSSGTGTDTQYF; CDR3 DNA: TGTGCCAGCAGCTCAGGTACTGGCACAGATACGCAGTATTTT
V gene: TRBV5-1; D gene: .; clone size: .; J gene: TRBJ1-5; CDR3 protein: CASSRSGDDQPQHF; CDR3 DNA: TGCGCCAGCAGCAGGTCAGGGGATGATCAGCCCCAGCATTTT